Below are 17 T cell receptor beta chains sequenced from a single sample in a study of cytomegalovirus exposure and HLA in healthy donors. Amplification used 60 Vbeta primers and 13 Jbeta primers. Produced via immunoSEQ multiplex PCR; TCRdb's table is partial and in-frame only. The listing contains 65,000 to 90,000 clones. Material for sequencing was PBMCs. These receptors all stem from a female donor in good health and CMV-seropositive.

The chain links TRBV7-2 to TRBJ2-7, with 13 bases matching TRBD2. Trimming took 1 base from V and 4 from J; bases not matched to a gene: 4. The germline V gene encodes CDR1 SGHTA and CDR2 FQGNSA. The CDR3 consists of 16 residues. CDR3 sequence: CASSLEMTSGRYEQYF. As DNA, the CDR3 is TGTGCCAGCAGCTTAGAAATGACTAGCGGGAGGTACGAGCAGTACTTC. Based on the CDR3 plus reference TRBV7-2 and TRBJ2-7, the full variable domain is GAGVSQSPSNKVTEKGKDVELRCDPISGHTALYWYRQSLGQGLEFLIYFQGNSAPDKSGLPSDRFSAERTGGSVSTLTIQRTQQEDSAVYLCASSLEMTSGRYEQYFGPGTRLTVT.

This sequence joins TRBV7-9 and TRBJ1-1; no clear D gene. CDR3 length: 12 amino acids. Germline CDR1 reads SEHNR; CDR2 reads FQNEAQ (reference sequence). Trimming removed 5 bases at V and 4 bases at J, with 8 bases between. The CDR3, as DNA: TGTGCCAGCAGCCAATCGAGCACTGAAGCTTTCTTT. Translated: CASSQSSTEAFF.

This chain connects TRBV7-2 to TRBJ2-7; 9 bases are a match to TRBD2. The J segment lost 10 bases and the V segment lost 7 bases, leaving 14 bases of the junction unmatched. CDR1 and CDR2 (germline): SGHTA, FQGNSA. The CDR3 is 14 residues long. The chain's CDR3 is CASTQEGTSRPQYF. The CDR3 bases are TGTGCCAGCACACAAGAGGGGACTAGCAGACCACAGTACTTC.

The rearrangement links TRBV27 to TRBJ2-7; the D gene is possibly TRBD2 (6 bases). With 6 bases removed from V and 3 bases from J, the gap between germline ends came to 15 bases. This CDR3 has 14 amino acids. Germline CDR1 reads MNHEY; CDR2 reads SMNVEV (reference sequence). The CDR3 DNA reads TGTGCCAGCAGCCTCGAGGCGGGGTACTACGAGCAGTACTTC. This encodes CASSLEAGYYEQYF.

The V gene is TRBV18, the J gene TRBJ1-2; the match to TRBD1 covers 12 bases. The V gene's germline CDR1 is KGHSH and CDR2 LQKENI. With 1 base clipped from V and 3 bases from J, the junction kept 3 bases outside the gene matches. The length of the CDR3 is 16 residues. The CDR3 here is CASSPQRDRGHYGYTF. The CDR3 coding sequence is TGTGCCAGCTCACCACAAAGGGACAGGGGGCACTATGGCTACACCTTC. Full variable domain (missing parts from reference TRBV18 and TRBJ1-2): NAGVMQNPRHLVRRRGQEARLRCSPMKGHSHVYWYRQLPEEGLKFMVYLQKENIIDESGMPKERFSAEFPKEGPSILRIQQVVRGDSAAYFCASSPQRDRGHYGYTFGSGTRLTVV.

Concerning this clone: One end of the junction fails to match germline, which may point to a read error. The rearrangement joins TRBV29-1 to TRBJ1-1; 7 positions agree with TRBD1. The germline gives CDR1 SQVTM, CDR2 ANQGSEA. The CDR3 is made up of 13 amino acids. The CDR3 bases are TGCAGCGTGGGGGGACAGATGAACACTGAAGATTTCTTT. Its protein product is CSVGGQMNTEDFF.

Concerning this clone itself: One end of the junction varies from germline; a read error may be responsible. The J gene is TRBJ1-1, the V gene TRBV5-1; perhaps TRBD1 as D (6 bases). The CDR3 totals 12 residues. From germline, CDR1 is SGHRS and CDR2 YFSETQ. CDR3 DNA sequence: TGCGCCAGCCGCTTAGGGGGCACTGAAGCTTTCTTT. Translation gives CASRLGGTEAFF.

The chain links TRBV18 to TRBJ2-3; 10 bases are shared with TRBD2. The CDR3 covers 17 residues. The trim removed 1 base at V and 2 bases at J, leaving 6 bases unmatched. CDR1 is KGHSH, CDR2 LQKENI, per germline. The CDR3 sequence: CASSPQTSGLFTDTQYF. CDR3 DNA: TGTGCCAGCTCACCACAGACTAGCGGGCTATTCACAGATACGCAGTATTTT. The whole variable domain, remainder taken from reference TRBV18 and TRBJ2-3, is NAGVMQNPRHLVRRRGQEARLRCSPMKGHSHVYWYRQLPEEGLKFMVYLQKENIIDESGMPKERFSAEFPKEGPSILRIQQVVRGDSAAYFCASSPQTSGLFTDTQYFGPGTRLTVL.

This chain connects TRBV28 to TRBJ2-7, with 7 bases aligning to TRBD2. The trim removed 11 bases at V and 4 bases at J, leaving 11 bases unmatched. The CDR3 has 13 residues. Per germline, CDR1 MDHEN and CDR2 SYDVKM. CDR3 nucleotides: TGTGCCTGCCACCGGGACTACTCGTACGAGCAGTACTTC. Protein sequence: CACHRDYSYEQYF.

The gene calls are TRBV7-6 and TRBJ2-5; D is unresolved. Germline V gene data show CDR1 as SGHVS and CDR2 as FNYEAQ. Trimming shortened V by 4 bases and J by 4 bases, and 7 bases separated the two germline ends. This CDR3 comprises 12 residues. The CDR3 DNA is TGTGCCAGCAGCTCCGTGTTAGAGACCCAGTACTTC. As protein: CASSSVLETQYF.

This chain connects TRBV6-5 to TRBJ1-5; 8 bases are a match to TRBD1. CDR1 MNHEY and CDR2 SVGAGI come from the germline V gene. V shed 6 bases and J 7 bases; nucleotides not matched to a gene: 8. The CDR3 is 14 residues long. The CDR3, as DNA: TGTGCCAGCAGGGCCGCAGGGGGCTGGCAGCCCCAGCATTTT. Amino acids: CASRAAGGWQPQHF.

J is TRBJ1-6 and V is TRBV20-1; D not certain. V was trimmed by 0 bases and J by 10 bases, leaving 4 bases between them. Germline lookup yields CDR1 DFQATT and CDR2 SNEGSKA (reference sequence). The CDR3 consists of 11 residues. CDR3 nucleotide sequence: TGCAGTGCTAGAGATCGGTCACCCCTCCACTTT. Its protein product is CSARDRSPLHF.

The chain combines TRBV5-1 with TRBJ2-7; TRBD1 matches 10 bases. The CDR3 is made up of 15 amino acids. The junction had 6 bases not matched to a gene; V was cut back by 5 bases and J by 1 base. Germline V gene lookup returns CDR1 SGHRS and CDR2 YFSETQ. DNA for the CDR3: TGCGCCAGCAGGGGCAGGACAGGGGGATCCTACGAGCAGTACTTC. It translates to CASRGRTGGSYEQYF.

The rearrangement joins TRBV7-6 to TRBJ2-1; 7 bases agree with TRBD2. This CDR3 is 16 amino acids long. With 4 bases clipped from V and 7 bases from J, the junction kept 13 bases outside the gene matches. The germline V gene encodes CDR1 SGHVS and CDR2 FNYEAQ. The CDR3 DNA sequence: TGTGCCAGCAGCTCGACCGGGAGCGGGGTCCTTAATGAGCAGTTCTTC. Its translation is CASSSTGSGVLNEQFF.

The chain employs TRBV7-2 and TRBJ1-1, with D possibly being TRBD1 (5 bases). Trimming pared 0 bases from V and 4 bases from J, leaving 12 bases between. This CDR3 contains 15 residues. CDR1 SGHTA and CDR2 FQGNSA come from the germline V gene. CDR3 bases: TGTGCCAGCAGCTTAGCAGGCCCCGGGGGCACTGAAGCTTTCTTT. Translated, it gives CASSLAGPGGTEAFF.

V is TRBV5-1 and J is TRBJ2-2; D may be TRBD1 (6 bases). Germline-derived CDR1 and CDR2 are SGHRS and YFSETQ. CDR3 length: 17 amino acids. Trimming cost V 4 bases and J 0 bases, with 16 bases left between them. CDR3 protein: CASSVGHRDPNTGELFF. The CDR3 bases are TGCGCCAGCAGCGTGGGTCACAGGGACCCGAACACCGGGGAGCTGTTTTTT. Combining the CDR3 with reference TRBV5-1 and TRBJ2-2 gives the whole variable domain KAGVTQTPRYLIKTRGQQVTLSCSPISGHRSVSWYQQTPGQGLQFLFEYFSETQRNKGNFPGRFSGRQFSNSRSEMNVSTLELGDSALYLCASSVGHRDPNTGELFFGEGSRLTVL.

The chain carries TRBV7-2 and TRBJ1-4; D uncertain. Trimming left V 3 bases short and J 8 bases short, with 10 bases between. The CDR3 is made up of 13 amino acids. Per germline, CDR1 SGHTA and CDR2 FQGNSA. CDR3: CASSFFNSEKLFF. The CDR3 bases are TGTGCCAGCAGCTTCTTTAATAGCGAAAAACTGTTTTTT.